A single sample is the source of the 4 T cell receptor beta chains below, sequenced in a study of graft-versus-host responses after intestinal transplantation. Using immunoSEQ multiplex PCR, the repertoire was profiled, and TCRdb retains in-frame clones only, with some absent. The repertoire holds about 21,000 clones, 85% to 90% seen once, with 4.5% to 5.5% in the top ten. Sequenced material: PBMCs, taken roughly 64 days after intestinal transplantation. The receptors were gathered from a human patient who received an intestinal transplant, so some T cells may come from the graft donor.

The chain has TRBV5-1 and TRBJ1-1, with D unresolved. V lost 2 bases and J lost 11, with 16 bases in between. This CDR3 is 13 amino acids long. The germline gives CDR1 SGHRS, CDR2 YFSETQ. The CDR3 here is CASSLGQGGEAFF. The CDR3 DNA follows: TGCGCCAGCAGCTTAGGTCAAGGTGGAGAGGCTTTCTTT.

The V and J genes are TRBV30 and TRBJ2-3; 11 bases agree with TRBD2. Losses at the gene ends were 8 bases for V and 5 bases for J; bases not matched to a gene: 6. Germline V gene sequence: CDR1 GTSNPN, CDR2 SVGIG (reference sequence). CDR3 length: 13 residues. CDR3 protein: CAISGGAGDTQYF. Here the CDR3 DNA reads TGTGCCATTAGCGGGGGGGCCGGAGATACGCAGTATTTT.

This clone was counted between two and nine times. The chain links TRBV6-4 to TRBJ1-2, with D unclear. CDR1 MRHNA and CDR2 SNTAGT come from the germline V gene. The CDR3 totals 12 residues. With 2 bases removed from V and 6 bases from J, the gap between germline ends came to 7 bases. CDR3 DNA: TGTGCCAGCAGTGACGGGCAGAATGGCTACACCTTC. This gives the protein CASSDGQNGYTF.

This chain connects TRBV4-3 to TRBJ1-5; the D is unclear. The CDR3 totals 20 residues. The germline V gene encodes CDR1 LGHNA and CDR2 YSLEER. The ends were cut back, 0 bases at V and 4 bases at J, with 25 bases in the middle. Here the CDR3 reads CASSQETDLRKRRWNQPQHF. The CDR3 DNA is TGCGCCAGCAGCCAAGAAACCGACCTCCGGAAAAGAAGGTGGAATCAGCCCCAGCATTTT.